The 28 T cell receptor beta chains in this list originate from one sample, sequenced in a study of blood T cell repertoires in COVID-19. The repertoire was sequenced with immunoSEQ multiplex PCR; TCRdb's copy has only in-frame clones and lacks some. Among approximately 89,000 clones listed, about 81% were seen once. The sequencing input was peripheral blood. The receptors stem from a human donor in a cohort sampled during active COVID-19.

This chain joins TRBV29-1 and TRBJ2-3; weak D call: TRBD2 (5 bases). The V gene's germline CDR1 is SQVTM and CDR2 ANQGSEA. The length of the CDR3 is 12 residues. V lost 6 bases, J lost 3 bases, and 10 bases lay in between. Here the CDR3 reads CSVTEGTDTQYF. The CDR3, as DNA: TGCAGCGTCACCGAGGGAACAGATACGCAGTATTTT.

The chain recombines TRBV19 with TRBJ1-5; a possible D gene is TRBD1 (5 bases). CDR3 length: 14 amino acids. The V end was cut by 9 bases, the J end by 6 bases, with 18 bases between. Germline V gene sequence: CDR1 LNHDA, CDR2 SQIVND (reference sequence). The CDR3: CASGAGPPRQPQHF. The CDR3 nucleotides read TGTGCCAGCGGGGCGGGGCCCCCGCGTCAGCCCCAGCATTTT.

This clone came up a few times. This chain uses TRBV4-1 with TRBJ1-4; the D is unclear. Germline values: CDR1 MGHRA, CDR2 YSYEKL. Trimming stripped 0 bases from V and 10 bases from J, with 9 bases between. This CDR3 spans 13 amino acids. The CDR3 spells CASSQDIEAKLFF. The CDR3 DNA sequence: TGCGCCAGCAGCCAAGATATCGAGGCAAAACTGTTTTTT.

This chain joins TRBV7-9 and TRBJ2-7; 8 nucleotides align to TRBD1. This CDR3 spans 14 amino acids. From germline, CDR1 is SEHNR and CDR2 FQNEAQ (reference sequence). J gave up 4 bases and V 5 bases, and 7 bases lay outside the gene matches. Here the CDR3 reads CASSATGGLYEQYF. The CDR3, as DNA: TGTGCCAGCAGCGCCACAGGGGGGCTGTACGAGCAGTACTTC.

The chain has TRBV2 and TRBJ2-2, with 9 bases lining up with TRBD1. J was trimmed by 0 bases and V by 4 bases; bases with no gene match: 3. Germline CDR1 and CDR2: SNHLY and FYNNEI. The CDR3 is 16 residues long. The CDR3 protein is CASSADRGANTGELFF. In DNA form, the CDR3 reads TGTGCCAGCAGTGCTGACAGGGGGGCGAACACCGGGGAGCTGTTTTTT.

V usage is TRBV3-1 (or the pseudogene TRBV3-2) and J usage is TRBJ2-5; no firm D call. CDR3 length equals 13 residues. From germline, CDR1 is LGHDT and CDR2 YNNKEL (reference sequence). The V gene lost 2 bases and the J gene lost 4 bases, with 8 bases spanning the gap. The CDR3 nucleotides are TGTGCCAGCAGCCAAAAGCGAGGAGAGACCCAGTACTTC. Amino acids: CASSQKRGETQYF.

This sequence joins TRBV7-9 and TRBJ2-2, with TRBD1 identical over 10 bases. Germline assignment: CDR1 SEHNR and CDR2 FQNEAQ (reference sequence). The V gene end was trimmed by 5 bases and the J gene end by 3 bases; junction bases not matched to a gene: 3. CDR3 size: 15 residues. As DNA, the CDR3 is TGTGCCAGCAGCCTCGGACAGGGGGACACCGGGGAGCTGTTTTTT. Translated, it gives CASSLGQGDTGELFF.

Within the sample, this clone is medium-sized. In nucleotides, the CDR3 is TGTGCCAGCAGCTTAGCGGCAGGGGGTTGGAACAATCAGCCCCAGCATTTT. This translates into CASSLAAGGWNNQPQHF. The chain carries TRBV7-2 and TRBJ1-5, with 7 bases matching TRBD1. Germline CDR1 and CDR2: SGHTA and FQGNSA. CDR3 length: 17 amino acids. With V trimmed by 0 bases and J by 3 bases, 8 bases remained unmatched. The full variable domain, rest sourced from reference TRBV7-2 and TRBJ1-5, is GAGVSQSPSNKVTEKGKDVELRCDPISGHTALYWYRQSLGQGLEFLIYFQGNSAPDKSGLPSDRFSAERTGGSVSTLTIQRTQQEDSAVYLCASSLAAGGWNNQPQHFGDGTRLSIL.

This sequence joins TRBV3-1 (or the pseudogene TRBV3-2) and TRBJ2-5; tentatively, D is TRBD1 (6 bases). Germline CDR1 LGHDT, CDR2 YNNKEL (reference sequence). Trimming took 1 base from V and 6 from J, leaving 15 bases between them. The CDR3 is made up of 15 amino acids. The CDR3 loop reads CASSQVAGEGKTQYF. The CDR3 nucleotides are TGTGCCAGCAGCCAAGTTGCAGGGGAAGGGAAGACCCAGTACTTC.

CDR3 DNA sequence: TGCGCCAGCTTTAACGGGGAGCTGTTTTTT. This sequence encodes CASFNGELFF. The rearrangement links TRBV4-1 to TRBJ2-2; D gene unclear. The V and J ends lost 8 bases and 7 bases respectively, with 5 bases between them. The V gene's germline CDR1 is MGHRA and CDR2 YSYEKL. CDR3 length: 10 residues.

V gene TRBV5-5 combines with J gene TRBJ2-7; D not resolved. The germline V and J ends were trimmed by 3 bases and 6 bases, with 13 bases remaining between them. The CDR3 contains 13 residues. CDR1 SGHKS and CDR2 YYEKEE come from the germline V gene (reference sequence). CDR3 DNA sequence: TGTGCCAGCAGCTACTCCCTATACCTCGAGCAGTACTTC. This encodes CASSYSLYLEQYF.

The gene calls are TRBV7-3 and TRBJ2-2, with D unclear. Trimming took 1 base from V and 0 from J, leaving 12 bases between them. CDR1 and CDR2 from the germline V gene are SGHTA and FQGTGA. The CDR3 sequence is 17 residues long. The CDR3 protein is CASSLIPATTNTGELFF. The DNA for the CDR3 is TGTGCCAGCAGCTTAATACCGGCGACAACGAACACCGGGGAGCTGTTTTTT.

This chain connects TRBV4-1 to TRBJ2-7, with 7 bases fitting TRBD1. Germline CDR1 reads MGHRA; CDR2 reads YSYEKL. The trim removed 3 bases at V and 4 bases at J, leaving 12 bases unmatched. The CDR3 sequence is 16 residues long. The CDR3 here is CASSHLPGQAEYEQYF. The CDR3 coding sequence is TGCGCCAGCAGCCACCTTCCAGGACAGGCCGAATACGAGCAGTACTTC.

CDR3 in amino acids: CASSQDSGNQPQHF. In DNA form, the CDR3 reads TGTGCCAGCAGCCAAGATTCGGGCAATCAGCCCCAGCATTTT. The chain has TRBV4-2 and TRBJ1-5; D remains unclear. CDR1 and CDR2 (germline): LGHNA, YNFKEQ. The length of the CDR3 is 14 residues. V was clipped by 0 bases and J by 2 bases, with 5 bases between them.

The chain joins TRBV11-2 to TRBJ2-1; 9 bases match TRBD2. Per the germline V gene, CDR1 is SGHAT and CDR2 is FQNNGV. The CDR3 spans 16 residues. V shed 5 bases and J 9 bases; nucleotides not matched to a gene: 14. The CDR3 sequence: CASSPIPAGGWGEQFF. CDR3 DNA: TGTGCCAGCAGCCCCATCCCAGCGGGGGGTTGGGGTGAGCAGTTCTTC.

The chain combines TRBV20-1 with TRBJ1-1; perhaps TRBD1 as D (6 bases). Trimming stripped 4 bases from V and 11 bases from J, with 14 bases between. CDR1 and CDR2 (germline): DFQATT, SNEGSKA (reference sequence). This CDR3 has 11 amino acids. The CDR3 here is CSAIFSRGAFF. In DNA, the CDR3 is TGCAGTGCTATCTTTTCTAGGGGGGCTTTCTTT.

The chain is built from TRBV28 and TRBJ1-2; TRBD1 aligns across 9 bases. There are 14 residues in the CDR3. Germline CDR1 and CDR2: MDHEN and SYDVKM. Unmatched junction bases numbered 4, after V lost 2 bases and J lost 6 bases. The CDR3 reads CASSLPDRGNGYTF. CDR3 in DNA: TGTGCCAGCAGTTTACCCGACAGGGGGAATGGCTACACCTTC.

DNA of the CDR3: TGTGCCAGCAGTGAAGAGGCAGGGGATGGCTACACCTTC. Its protein is CASSEEAGDGYTF. This chain uses TRBV6-1 with TRBJ1-2; the D gene is possibly TRBD1 (6 bases). The germline CDR1 and CDR2 sequences are MNHNS and SASEGT. Trimming removed 1 base at V and 6 bases at J, with 9 bases between. The CDR3 is 13 residues long.

This chain links TRBV19 with TRBJ1-2, with D perhaps matching TRBD1 (6 bases). CDR3 length: 14 residues. Germline V gene lookup returns CDR1 LNHDA and CDR2 SQIVND (reference sequence). V was clipped by 1 base and J by 6 bases, with 12 bases between them. The CDR3 nucleotides are TGTGCCAGTAGTATAGGTCAGGGGACGCATGGCTACACCTTC. It encodes CASSIGQGTHGYTF.

This clone was counted once. The V gene is TRBV30, the J gene TRBJ2-1, with TRBD1 matching over 9 bases. Germline V gives CDR1 GTSNPN, CDR2 SVGIG (reference sequence). Trimming at V came to 2 bases and at J to 5 bases, leaving 7 bases not matched to a gene. This CDR3 is 15 amino acids long. CDR3 nucleotide sequence: TGTGCCTGGAGTAAGGGGACAGGGATAGACAATGAGCAGTTCTTC. It codes for CAWSKGTGIDNEQFF.

This clone has more than one count but fewer than ten. The chain recombines TRBV7-3 with TRBJ2-2; possible D gene TRBD2, 5 bases. V lost 1 base and J lost 2, with 11 bases in between. This CDR3 spans 16 amino acids. The V gene's germline CDR1 is SGHTA and CDR2 FQGTGA. The CDR3 reads CASSLNSGRNTGELFF. The CDR3 nucleotides read TGTGCCAGCAGCTTAAATTCGGGGAGAAACACCGGGGAGCTGTTTTTT. The full variable domain, rest sourced from reference TRBV7-3 and TRBJ2-2, is GAGVSQTPSNKVTEKGKYVELRCDPISGHTALYWYRQSLGQGPEFLIYFQGTGAADDSGLPNDRFFAVRPEGSVSTLKIQRTERGDSAVYLCASSLNSGRNTGELFFGEGSRLTVL.

This clone showed up just a few times. CDR3 sequence reads: CASSHGQGGEKLFF. DNA for the CDR3: TGTGCCAGCAGCCATGGACAGGGGGGTGAAAAACTGTTTTTT. The V gene is TRBV7-6, the J gene TRBJ1-4; 10 bases match TRBD1. Unmatched junction bases numbered 4, after V lost 5 bases and J lost 7 bases. The germline V gene has CDR1 SGHVS and CDR2 FNYEAQ. This CDR3 has 14 residues.

The chain carries TRBV7-9 and TRBJ2-7; 7 bases map to TRBD1. The V segment lost 3 bases and the J segment 4 bases; nucleotides outside the gene matches: 12. Germline V CDR1 and CDR2: SEHNR, FQNEAQ (reference sequence). The CDR3 consists of 16 residues. In DNA form, the CDR3 reads TGTGCCAGCAGCTTCTTTCCCCGACAGGGCGATTACGAGCAGTACTTC. Translating it yields CASSFFPRQGDYEQYF.

This clone was seen only a few times. V and J are TRBV3-1 (or the pseudogene TRBV3-2) and TRBJ1-1, with D possibly matching TRBD1 (5 bases). The CDR3 has 16 amino acids. Germline V gives CDR1 LGHDT, CDR2 YNNKEL (reference sequence). The ends were cut back, 1 base at V and 0 bases at J, with 12 bases in the middle. In nucleotides, the CDR3 is TGTGCCAGCAGCCAAGTGGGGCACGGTATGAACACTGAAGCTTTCTTT. It is translated as CASSQVGHGMNTEAFF.

The V and J genes are TRBV28 and TRBJ2-3, with 7 bases aligning to TRBD1. The junction had 8 bases not matched to a gene; V was cut back by 6 bases and J by 2 bases. Germline values: CDR1 MDHEN, CDR2 SYDVKM. The CDR3 totals 15 residues. CDR3 nucleotide sequence: TGTGCCAGCAGCCCGATCGGGACAGTCACAGATACGCAGTATTTT. Encoded protein: CASSPIGTVTDTQYF.

The chain uses TRBV5-1 and TRBJ2-3; 7 positions match TRBD2. The CDR3 spans 15 residues. V shed 4 bases and J 9 bases; nucleotides not matched to a gene: 14. Germline CDR1 is SGHRS and CDR2 is YFSETQ. CDR3 in DNA: TGCGCCAGCAGCCTGGACTCCGGGACTACGAACACGCAGTATTTT. It yields the protein CASSLDSGTTNTQYF.

This clone was counted many times. The V and J genes are TRBV5-5 and TRBJ2-7, with D maybe TRBD2 (6 bases). The germline V and J ends were trimmed by 4 bases and 4 bases, with 12 bases remaining between them. The CDR3 sequence is 13 residues long. Germline-derived CDR1 and CDR2 are SGHKS and YYEKEE (reference sequence). The DNA for the CDR3 is TGTGCCAGCAGCCTTCGGCGGGAATACGAGCAGTACTTC. This sequence encodes CASSLRREYEQYF.

The chain has TRBV5-4 and TRBJ1-2; TRBD1 agrees at 7 bases. CDR1 and CDR2 from the germline V gene are SGHNT and YYREEE (reference sequence). This CDR3 comprises 14 residues. J gave up 2 bases and V 4 bases, and 5 bases lay outside the gene matches. The DNA for the CDR3 is TGTGCCAGCAGCCTTTCGACAGGGAACTATGGCTACACCTTC. This codes for CASSLSTGNYGYTF.